The clone carrying this T cell receptor (beta chain) was detected a few times. The antigen is not known. This sample was included in a study of blood T cells in healthy people across ages. Study results and limitations: A strong correlation was seen between TCR beta diversity and naive T cell percentage. When set beside aged donors, long-lived donors presented more naive CD4+ cells and higher diversity.

Sample-barcoded 5' priming and a J-beta primer mix drove a second PCR of about 7 to 11 cycles. From each sample, at least 3 million paired-end reads containing CDR3 were obtained. TCRdb used MiXCR to reprocess the 5' RACE reads, holding one entry per CDR3 protein. Of about 730,000 distinct CDR3 sequences in the sample, 43% were seen once. The sequence was collected from a woman aged 55 to 70 in good health. What was sequenced was blood.

The chain's CDR3 is CASSLSLAGGGEQYF. As DNA, the CDR3 is TGTGCCAGCAGTTTGAGTCTAGCGGGAGGAGGAGAGCAGTACTTC. The rearrangement joins TRBV27 to TRBJ2-5; 11 bases line up with TRBD2. Looked up from germline, CDR1 is MNHEY and CDR2 is SMNVEV (reference sequence). CDR3 length equals 15 residues. V trimming: 3 bases; J trimming: 11 bases; junction bases outside the gene matches: 11.